The TCR beta chain under discussion was sequenced for a study of spatial heterogeneity in lung cancer. As for the study in general: Raw-read counts averaged over ten per unique TCR and UMI combination.

Unique molecular identifiers, one per molecule, were present on every TCR cDNA molecule. TCRdb analysed the 5' RACE reads with MiXCR anew, one entry per CDR3 protein. The profile covers about 80,000 distinct CDR3 sequences, with about 20% appearing a single time and roughly 6.2% taken by the ten largest. Germline CDR1 MNHEY, CDR2 SVGEGT. With 6 bases clipped from V and 10 bases from J, the junction kept 17 bases outside the gene matches. The CDR3 extends over 18 amino acids. As for time point: sample taken at primary tumor resection. Sequencing covered unsorted whole RNA taken from tumor, nontumor lung or frozen PBMC.

V and J are TRBV6-2 or TRBV6-3 and TRBJ2-1; the match to TRBD2 covers 14 bases. The starting material was PBMCs, obtained at surgery. The TCR was taken from a male donor with early-stage non-small cell lung cancer. The CDR3 reads CASRHRLAGGLPIREQFF. The CDR3 DNA reads TGTGCCAGCAGGCATCGACTAGCGGGAGGGCTCCCGATTCGGGAGCAGTTCTTC.